A single sample is the source of the 23 T cell receptor beta chains below, sequenced in a study of blood T cell repertoires in COVID-19. The method was immunoSEQ multiplex PCR; TCRdb's version includes in-frame clones alone and lacks a portion of them. The data contain about 39,000 clones, around four fifths of them singletons. The source material was peripheral blood. The origin of the receptors is a human donor in a cohort sampled during active or convalescent COVID-19. The donor label of this sample is uncertain.

The V and J genes are TRBV19 and TRBJ2-3, with 9 positions matching TRBD1. Unmatched junction bases numbered 2, after V lost 9 bases and J lost 1 base. CDR3 length: 13 amino acids. Germline CDR1 LNHDA, CDR2 SQIVND (reference sequence). The CDR3, as DNA: TGTGCCAGCCGACAGGGGGGCACAGATACGCAGTATTTT. Translation gives CASRQGGTDTQYF.

This clone has only a few counts. The chain combines TRBV27 with TRBJ2-7; D is possibly TRBD2 (6 bases). Germline loops: CDR1 MNHEY, CDR2 SMNVEV (reference sequence). The CDR3 has 16 residues. V lost 0 bases, J lost 0 bases, and 12 bases lay in between. CDR3 nucleotides: TGTGCCAGCAGTTTATCCTGGCTAGCGAGCTCCTACGAGCAGTACTTC. Its translation: CASSLSWLASSYEQYF.

This clone was recorded once. V and J are TRBV5-1 and TRBJ1-1, with a weak D call TRBD1 (5 bases). V was pared by 1 base and J by 3 bases, with 13 bases between. CDR3 length: 15 amino acids. CDR1 is SGHRS, CDR2 YFSETQ, per germline. CDR3 sequence: CASSLRSGGDTEAFF. The CDR3 region has the DNA TGCGCCAGCAGCTTGAGATCAGGAGGGGACACTGAAGCTTTCTTT.

The rearrangement joins TRBV10-2 to TRBJ2-7; a weak D match, TRBD1 (7 bases). In germline, CDR1 is WSHSY, CDR2 SAAADI. V shed 8 bases and J shed 5 bases, with 16 bases lying between them. CDR3 length: 13 amino acids. The CDR3 coding sequence is TGCGCCAGCGGTCCCGCAGGGGGGCACGAGCAGTACTTC. It encodes CASGPAGGHEQYF.

The rearrangement uses TRBV21-1 and TRBJ2-1; the DNA was not used to check the table's D call, TRBD2. TRBV21-1 is listed as a pseudogene. The CDR3 loop spans 14 amino acids. The CDR3 protein is CASSKGLDYNEQFF. The CDR3 coding sequence is TGTGCCAGCAGCAAGGGACTAGATTACAATGAGCAGTTCTTC.

The chain is built from TRBV7-2 and TRBJ2-7, with 7 bases aligning to TRBD1. This CDR3 is 15 amino acids long. V lost 1 base and J lost 4; bases outside the gene matches: 7. Germline V gene lookup returns CDR1 SGHTA and CDR2 FQGNSA. CDR3 coding DNA: TGTGCCAGCAGCTTAGGGTCGGGGACAGCATACGAGCAGTACTTC. It encodes CASSLGSGTAYEQYF.

The rearrangement links TRBV30 to TRBJ2-3; 11 bases map to TRBD2. CDR1 is GTSNPN and CDR2 is SVGIG in the germline V gene (reference sequence). The V and J ends lost 2 bases and 3 bases, in that order; junction bases with no gene match: 4. The CDR3 runs 15 residues. The chain's CDR3 is CAWSRLAGRTDTQYF. Written as DNA, the CDR3 is TGTGCCTGGAGTAGACTAGCGGGAAGGACAGATACGCAGTATTTT.

V gene TRBV29-1 combines with J gene TRBJ2-2; TRBD1 agrees at 10 bases. Germline V gene data show CDR1 as SQVTM and CDR2 as ANQGSEA. The CDR3 runs 16 residues. V trimming: 5 bases; J trimming: 9 bases; junction bases outside the gene matches: 15. Here the CDR3 reads CSVSVYGQGVKRELFF. In nucleotides, the CDR3 is TGCAGCGTTTCAGTCTATGGACAGGGGGTGAAGAGGGAGCTGTTTTTT.

This clone was found many times. The gene calls are TRBV27 and TRBJ2-2; possibly TRBD2 for D (5 bases). Germline V gene sequence: CDR1 MNHEY, CDR2 SMNVEV (reference sequence). V was clipped by 2 bases and J by 4 bases, with 17 bases between them. The CDR3 length is 17 residues. CDR3 coding DNA: TGTGCCAGCAGTTTACGGGGTCCACAGATCCGCACCGGGGAGCTGTTTTTT. Its translation: CASSLRGPQIRTGELFF.

The CDR3 DNA follows: TGTGCCAGCACTTACAGGGGGTATAATGAAAAACTGTTTTTT. Amino acid sequence: CASTYRGYNEKLFF. The chain combines TRBV19 with TRBJ1-4; TRBD1 aligns across 8 bases. The CDR3 is 14 residues long. Germline trimming cut 9 bases from V and 4 bases from J; bases unmatched to any gene: 7. Germline V gene data show CDR1 as LNHDA and CDR2 as SQIVND (reference sequence). Using reference TRBV19 and TRBJ1-4 for the parts outside the CDR3, the full variable domain is DGGITQSPKYLFRKEGQNVTLSCEQNLNHDAMYWYRQDPGQGLRLIYYSQIVNDFQKGDIAEGYSVSREKKESFPLTVTSAQKNPTAFYLCASTYRGYNEKLFFGSGTQLSVL.

This clone was found once. CDR3 nucleotides: TGTGCCAGCAGCCCGACAGGGGTCGTATACAATGAGCAGTTCTTC. Its protein is CASSPTGVVYNEQFF. J is TRBJ2-1 and V is TRBV9; 8 positions match TRBD1. Germline-derived CDR1 and CDR2 are SGDLS and YYNGEE. The ends lost 4 bases at V and 4 bases at J; junction bases unmatched: 7. The CDR3 runs to 15 residues.

The V call is TRBV19, the J call TRBJ1-1, with D possibly being TRBD1 (6 bases). There are 15 residues in the CDR3. Germline V CDR1 and CDR2: LNHDA, SQIVND (reference sequence). The V end was cut by 1 base, the J end by 4 bases, with 13 bases between. CDR3 sequence: CASSIGRGAGTEAFF. CDR3 in DNA: TGTGCCAGTAGTATAGGTCGGGGGGCTGGCACTGAAGCTTTCTTT.

The V and J genes are TRBV29-1 and TRBJ1-3; TRBD1 matches 7 bases. The CDR3 length is 14 residues. V lost 6 bases to trimming and J lost 0 bases; unmatched junction nucleotides: 5. Per germline, CDR1 SQVTM and CDR2 ANQGSEA. The CDR3, as DNA: TGCAGCGTAAGACAGGGATTCTCTGGAAACACCATATATTTT. The encoded protein is CSVRQGFSGNTIYF.

This clone occurred once. This chain uses TRBV6-2 or TRBV6-3 with TRBJ1-2; 7 bases fit TRBD1. J gave up 14 bases and V 4 bases, and 10 bases lay outside the gene matches. Germline-derived CDR1 and CDR2 are MNHEY and SVGEGT. There are 12 residues in the CDR3. DNA for the CDR3: TGTGCCAGCAGTTCGGGACAGCGATTAAGAACCTTC. Translating gives CASSSGQRLRTF.

The genes are TRBV7-2 and TRBJ2-1; 14 positions match TRBD2. This CDR3 has 15 residues. The germline V gene encodes CDR1 SGHTA and CDR2 FQGNSA. J gave up 6 bases and V 5 bases, and 3 bases lay outside the gene matches. This CDR3 is CASSPTSGRVNEQFF. In nucleotides, the CDR3 is TGTGCCAGCAGCCCGACTAGCGGGAGGGTCAATGAGCAGTTCTTC.

The chain is built from TRBV3-1 (or the pseudogene TRBV3-2) and TRBJ1-2, with 7 bases identical to TRBD1. J gave up 7 bases and V 1 base, and 9 bases lay outside the gene matches. The CDR3 totals 15 residues. Germline values: CDR1 LGHDT, CDR2 YNNKEL (reference sequence). DNA for the CDR3: TGTGCCAGCAGCCAAGGTAGTCTGGCAGGGGGTGGCTACACCTTC. Protein: CASSQGSLAGGGYTF.

This sequence joins TRBV11-2 and TRBJ2-3, with 7 bases identical to TRBD1. With 1 base clipped from V and 3 bases from J, the junction kept 10 bases outside the gene matches. CDR1 is SGHAT, CDR2 FQNNGV, per germline. The CDR3 covers 17 residues. CDR3 residues: CASSLVRTGVGTDTQYF. DNA of the CDR3: TGTGCCAGCAGCTTAGTCCGAACAGGGGTTGGTACAGATACGCAGTATTTT.

The rearrangement joins TRBV4-3 to TRBJ1-4; D perhaps matches TRBD1 (5 bases). V was clipped by 0 bases and J by 7 bases, with 12 bases between them. The CDR3 spans 15 residues. Germline CDR1 reads LGHNA; CDR2 reads YSLEER. The CDR3 nucleotides are TGCGCCAGCAGCCAAGATCTGGGGGGGGGTGAAAAACTGTTTTTT. This translates into CASSQDLGGGEKLFF.

The rearrangement uses TRBV11-3 and TRBJ2-1; D possibly corresponds to TRBD2 (6 bases). The CDR3 spans 14 residues. CDR1 is SGHNT, CDR2 YENEEA, per germline. The V end was cut by 5 bases, the J end by 9 bases, with 17 bases between. The CDR3 here is CASSPITRGSEQFF. In DNA, the CDR3 is TGTGCCAGCAGCCCAATAACGCGGGGTAGTGAGCAGTTCTTC.

The chain joins TRBV6-2 or TRBV6-3 to TRBJ2-2; tentatively, D is TRBD1 (5 bases). Germline V lookup: CDR1 MNHEY, CDR2 SVGEGT. The length of the CDR3 is 14 residues. V was trimmed by 2 bases and J by 3 bases, leaving 7 bases between them. In nucleotides, the CDR3 is TGTGCCAGCAGTTACCTCAGGGACACCGGGGAGCTGTTTTTT. Translation: CASSYLRDTGELFF.

This chain joins TRBV5-1 and TRBJ2-3; D gene unclear. Looked up from germline, CDR1 is SGHRS and CDR2 is YFSETQ. V lost 0 bases, J lost 1 base, and 9 bases lay in between. This CDR3 is 15 amino acids long. CDR3 bases: TGCGCCAGCAGCTTGGAGTTCCCAGGCACAGATACGCAGTATTTT. Amino acids: CASSLEFPGTDTQYF.

V gene TRBV6-2 or TRBV6-3 combines with J gene TRBJ1-1, with D hard to call. V dropped 5 bases and J dropped 0 bases, with 7 bases sitting between them. The germline gives CDR1 MNHEY, CDR2 SVGEGT. CDR3 length: 13 amino acids. CDR3 loop: CASSPAVNTEAFF. CDR3 sequence (DNA): TGTGCCAGCAGTCCCGCAGTGAACACTGAAGCTTTCTTT.

This sequence joins TRBV30 and TRBJ2-3; TRBD2 matches 10 bases. From germline, CDR1 is GTSNPN and CDR2 SVGIG (reference sequence). The CDR3 extends over 15 amino acids. Trimming at V came to 2 bases and at J to 4 bases, leaving 6 bases not matched to a gene. Here the CDR3 reads CAWSKASGRPDTQYF. CDR3 nucleotide sequence: TGTGCCTGGAGTAAGGCTAGCGGGAGACCAGATACGCAGTATTTT.